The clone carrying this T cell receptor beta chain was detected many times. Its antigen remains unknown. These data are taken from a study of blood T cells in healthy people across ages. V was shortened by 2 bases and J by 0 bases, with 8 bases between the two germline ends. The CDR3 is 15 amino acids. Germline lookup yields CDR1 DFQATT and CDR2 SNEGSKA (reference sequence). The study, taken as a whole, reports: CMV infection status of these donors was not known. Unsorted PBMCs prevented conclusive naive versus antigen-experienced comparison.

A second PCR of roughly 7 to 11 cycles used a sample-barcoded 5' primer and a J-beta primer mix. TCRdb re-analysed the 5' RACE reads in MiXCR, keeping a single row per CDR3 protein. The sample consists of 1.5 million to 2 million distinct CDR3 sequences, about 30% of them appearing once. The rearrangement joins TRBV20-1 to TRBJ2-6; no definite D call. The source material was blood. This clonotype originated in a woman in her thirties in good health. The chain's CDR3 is CSARSIHSGANVLTF. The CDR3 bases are TGCAGTGCTAGATCGATCCACTCTGGGGCCAACGTCCTGACTTTC.